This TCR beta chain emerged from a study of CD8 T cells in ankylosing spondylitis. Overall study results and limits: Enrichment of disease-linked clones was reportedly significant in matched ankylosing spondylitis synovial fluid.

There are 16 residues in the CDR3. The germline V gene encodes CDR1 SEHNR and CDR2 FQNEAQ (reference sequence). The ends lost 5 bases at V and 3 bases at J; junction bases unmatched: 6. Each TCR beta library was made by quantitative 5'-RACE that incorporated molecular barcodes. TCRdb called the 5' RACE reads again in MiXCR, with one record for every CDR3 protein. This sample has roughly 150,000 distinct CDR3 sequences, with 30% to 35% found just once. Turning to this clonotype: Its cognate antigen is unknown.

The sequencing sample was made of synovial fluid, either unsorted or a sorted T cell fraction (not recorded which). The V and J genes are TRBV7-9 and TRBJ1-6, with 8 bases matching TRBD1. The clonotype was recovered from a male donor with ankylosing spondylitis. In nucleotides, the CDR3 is TGTGCCAGCAGCCAAGGACAGGGTTTCTATAATTCACCCCTCCACTTT. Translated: CASSQGQGFYNSPLHF.